This T cell receptor beta chain was captured in a study of CD8 T cells in ankylosing spondylitis. Study observations and caveats: What seemed typical of ankylosing spondylitis blood was a TCR beta motif built from roughly eight highly homologous variants. It was reported that disease-linked clones were significantly enriched in matched ankylosing spondylitis synovial fluid.

Quantitative barcoded 5'-RACE was used to prepare TCR beta libraries. TCRdb analysed the 5' RACE reads with MiXCR anew, one entry per CDR3 protein. The sample lists about 240,000 distinct CDR3 sequences, 7.5% to 9% seen once, with 6.5% to 7% in the top ten. Germline V lookup: CDR1 GTSNPN, CDR2 SVGIG (reference sequence). Unmatched junction bases numbered 12, after V lost 0 bases and J lost 6 bases. This CDR3 is 17 amino acids long. This clonotype was picked up many times. As yet, its antigen is unknown. The origin of this receptor is a male donor with ankylosing spondylitis or in good health (not recorded which). The sequencing sample was made of blood, either unsorted or a sorted T cell fraction (not recorded which). The chain employs TRBV30 and TRBJ2-1, with 9 bases identical to TRBD2. CDR3 in amino acids: CAWSVQGGGRAFNEQFF. The CDR3 coding sequence is TGTGCCTGGAGTGTACAGGGAGGCGGGAGGGCCTTCAATGAGCAGTTCTTC.